Listed below are T cell receptor beta chains from one sample, sequenced in a study of T cell changes during pregnancy in multiple sclerosis. The data were produced by immunoSEQ multiplex PCR, yet TCRdb's version contains in-frame clones alone and is incomplete. The table records under 55,000 clones, approximately 91% of them present only once. Material: CD8+ T cells from peripheral blood mononuclear cells, obtained after pregnancy. These receptors were obtained from a female donor with multiple sclerosis, enrolled in a pregnancy study. Both conserved end residues are part of each CDR3. The order of the fields is V gene, D gene, J gene, clone size, CDR3 protein, CDR3 DNA. The D gene is left open where the match is weak. Only part of the rows carry a size: once, few, many, or a class if the clone is expanded.

TRBV9,TRBD1,TRBJ1-3,NA,CASSVAGTGTAGNTIYF,TGTGCCAGCAGCGTAGCCGGGACAGGGACGGCTGGAAACACCATATATTTT
TRBV4-1,NA,TRBJ2-3,NA,CASSQAGLPGDTQYF,TGCGCCAGCAGCCAAGCCGGACTACCGGGGGATACGCAGTATTTT
TRBV9,TRBD2,TRBJ2-1,NA,CASNPAGGLNEQFF,TGTGCCAGCAACCCGGCGGGGGGACTCAATGAGCAGTTCTTC
TRBV9,TRBD1,TRBJ1-4,NA,CASSARLGQGTNEKLFF,TGTGCCAGCAGCGCCCGTTTAGGACAGGGGACTAATGAAAAACTGTTTTTT
TRBV18,TRBD1,TRBJ2-7,NA,CASSLTGNSYEQYF,TGTGCCAGCTCACTGACAGGGAACTCCTACGAGCAGTACTTC
TRBV27,TRBD2,TRBJ2-1,NA,CASSLLAGNNEQFF,TGTGCCAGCAGTTTACTAGCGGGAAACAATGAGCAGTTCTTC
TRBV11-2,NA,TRBJ1-1,few,CASSLVGGGSTEAFF,TGTGCCAGCAGCTTAGTGGGGGGTGGGTCCACTGAAGCTTTCTTT
TRBV30,NA,TRBJ1-2,NA,CAWSPGGYGYTF,TGTGCCTGGAGCCCCGGGGGCTATGGCTACACCTTC
TRBV9,NA,TRBJ2-5,NA,CASSVGGAGQETQYF,TGTGCCAGCAGCGTAGGAGGGGCGGGGCAAGAGACCCAGTACTTC
TRBV7-2,NA,TRBJ2-1,NA,CASSSGGGGAYNEQFF,TGTGCCAGCAGCTCAGGAGGGGGGGGAGCCTACAATGAGCAGTTCTTC
TRBV28,TRBD2,TRBJ2-5,NA,CASSLSRTSGIAFPPQETQYF,TGTGCCAGCAGTTTATCTCGGACTAGCGGGATCGCTTTCCCCCCACAAGAGACCCAGTACTTC
TRBV15,NA,TRBJ2-7,NA,CATSRDRGSEQYF,TGTGCCACCAGCAGAGACCGAGGGAGCGAGCAGTACTTC
TRBV6-1,NA,TRBJ2-7,NA,CASSDHSGDSYEQYF,TGTGCCAGCAGTGATCACTCAGGTGATTCCTACGAGCAGTACTTC
TRBV9,TRBD2,TRBJ2-2,NA,CASSVPLAGNTGELFF,TGTGCCAGCAGCGTCCCACTAGCGGGGAACACCGGGGAGCTGTTTTTT
TRBV28,TRBD1,TRBJ2-6,once,CASSPTGGGGANVLTF,TGTGCCAGCAGTCCTACAGGGGGCGGTGGGGCCAACGTCCTGACTTTC
TRBV27,NA,TRBJ2-3,NA,CASSLSSTDTQYF,TGTGCCAGCAGTTTATCCTCCACAGATACGCAGTATTTT
TRBV19,NA,TRBJ1-3,NA,CASSKPTSISGNTIYF,TGTGCCAGTAGTAAACCTACGTCGATCTCTGGAAACACCATATATTTT
TRBV6-1,NA,TRBJ1-1,NA,CASSEGGGNTEAFF,TGTGCCAGCAGTGAGGGGGGAGGTAACACTGAAGCTTTCTTT
TRBV7-7,NA,TRBJ2-5,medium-sized,CASSPIGGGETQYF,TGTGCTAGCAGCCCTATCGGGGGTGGAGAGACCCAGTACTTC
TRBV18,NA,TRBJ2-1,NA,CASSLVAGNLKGYNEQFF,TGTGCCAGCTCTCTAGTGGCAGGTAACCTCAAGGGGTACAATGAGCAGTTCTTC
TRBV7-6,TRBD1,TRBJ2-6,NA,CASSSIPSGQGVPGANVLTF,TGTGCCAGCAGCTCCATTCCCTCGGGACAGGGGGTGCCTGGGGCCAACGTCCTGACTTTC
TRBV19,NA,TRBJ1-2,NA,CASFHSRNYGYTF,TGTGCCAGCTTCCACTCCCGGAACTATGGCTACACCTTC
TRBV6-5,NA,TRBJ1-4,NA,CATNSGQNNEKLFF,TGTGCCACCAATTCCGGACAGAATAATGAAAAACTGTTTTTT
TRBV27,TRBD1,TRBJ2-1,NA,CASSPSQGERLNEQFF,TGTGCCAGCAGTCCATCGCAGGGGGAAAGGCTTAATGAGCAGTTCTTC
TRBV5-6,TRBD2,TRBJ2-1,NA,CASSLERGYNEQFF,TGTGCCAGCAGCTTGGAGCGGGGGTACAATGAGCAGTTCTTC